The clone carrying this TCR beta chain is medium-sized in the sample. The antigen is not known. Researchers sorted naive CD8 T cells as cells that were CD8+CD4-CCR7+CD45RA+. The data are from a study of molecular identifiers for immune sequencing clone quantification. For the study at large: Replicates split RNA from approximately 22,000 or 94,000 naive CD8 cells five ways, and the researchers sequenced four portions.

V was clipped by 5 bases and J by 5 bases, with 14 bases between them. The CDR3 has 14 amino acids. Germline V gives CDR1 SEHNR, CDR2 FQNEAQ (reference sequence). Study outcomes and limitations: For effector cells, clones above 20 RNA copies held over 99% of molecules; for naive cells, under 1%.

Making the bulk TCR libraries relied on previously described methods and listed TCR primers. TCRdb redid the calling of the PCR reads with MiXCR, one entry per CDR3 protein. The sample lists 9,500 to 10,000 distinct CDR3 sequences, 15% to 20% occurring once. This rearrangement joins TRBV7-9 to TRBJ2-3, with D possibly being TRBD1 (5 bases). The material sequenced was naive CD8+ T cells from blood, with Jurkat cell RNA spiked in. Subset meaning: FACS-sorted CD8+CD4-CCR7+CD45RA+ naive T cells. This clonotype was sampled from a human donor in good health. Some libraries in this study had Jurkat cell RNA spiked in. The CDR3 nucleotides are TGTGCCAGCAGCCGTGACAGCAAAATAGATACGCAGTATTTT. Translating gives CASSRDSKIDTQYF.